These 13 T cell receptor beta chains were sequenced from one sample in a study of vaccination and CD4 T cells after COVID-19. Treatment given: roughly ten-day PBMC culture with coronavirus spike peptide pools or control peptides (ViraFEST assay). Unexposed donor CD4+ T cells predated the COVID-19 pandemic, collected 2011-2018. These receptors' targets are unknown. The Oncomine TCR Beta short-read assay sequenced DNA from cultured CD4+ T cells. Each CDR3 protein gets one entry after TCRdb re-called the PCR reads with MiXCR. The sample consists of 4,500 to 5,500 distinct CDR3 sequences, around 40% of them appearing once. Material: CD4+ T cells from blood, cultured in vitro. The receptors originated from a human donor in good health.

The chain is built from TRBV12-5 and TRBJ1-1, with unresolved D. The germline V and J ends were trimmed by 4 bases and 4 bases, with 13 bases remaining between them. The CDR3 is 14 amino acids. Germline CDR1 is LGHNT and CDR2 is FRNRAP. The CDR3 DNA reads TGTGCTAGTGGTTCGACCCCCCGAGGCACTGAAGCTTTCTTT. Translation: CASGSTPRGTEAFF.

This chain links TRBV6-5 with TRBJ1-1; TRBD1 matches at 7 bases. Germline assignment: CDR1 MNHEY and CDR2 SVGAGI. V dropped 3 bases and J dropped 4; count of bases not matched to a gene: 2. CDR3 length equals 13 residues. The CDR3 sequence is CASSYQGGTEAFF. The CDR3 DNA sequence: TGTGCCAGCAGTTATCAGGGGGGCACTGAAGCTTTCTTT.

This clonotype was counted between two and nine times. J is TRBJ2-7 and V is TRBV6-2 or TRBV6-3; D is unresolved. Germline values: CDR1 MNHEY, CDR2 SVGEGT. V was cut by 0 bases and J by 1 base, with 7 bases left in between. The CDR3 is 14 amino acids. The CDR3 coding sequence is TGTGCCAGCAGTTACTCGGTGGCGTCCTACGAGCAGTACTTC. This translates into CASSYSVASYEQYF.

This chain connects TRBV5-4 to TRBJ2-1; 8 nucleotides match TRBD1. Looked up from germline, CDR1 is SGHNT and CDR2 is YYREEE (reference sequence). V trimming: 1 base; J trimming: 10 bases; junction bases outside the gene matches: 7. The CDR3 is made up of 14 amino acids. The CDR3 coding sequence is TGTGCCAGCAGCTTGCGGACAGGGTCATGGGAGCAGTTCTTC. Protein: CASSLRTGSWEQFF.

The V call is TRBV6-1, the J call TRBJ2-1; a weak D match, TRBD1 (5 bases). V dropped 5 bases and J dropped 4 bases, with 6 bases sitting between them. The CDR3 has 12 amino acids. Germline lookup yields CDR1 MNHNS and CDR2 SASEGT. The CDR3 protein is CASSNRYNEQFF. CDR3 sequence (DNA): TGTGCCAGCAGTAACAGGTACAATGAGCAGTTCTTC.

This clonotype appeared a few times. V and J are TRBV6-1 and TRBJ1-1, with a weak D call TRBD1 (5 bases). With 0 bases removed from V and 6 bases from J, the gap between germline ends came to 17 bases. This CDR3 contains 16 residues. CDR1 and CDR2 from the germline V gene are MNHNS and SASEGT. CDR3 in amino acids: CASSEARLGGRAEAFF. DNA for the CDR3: TGTGCCAGCAGTGAAGCGCGATTGGGGGGTAGGGCTGAAGCTTTCTTT.

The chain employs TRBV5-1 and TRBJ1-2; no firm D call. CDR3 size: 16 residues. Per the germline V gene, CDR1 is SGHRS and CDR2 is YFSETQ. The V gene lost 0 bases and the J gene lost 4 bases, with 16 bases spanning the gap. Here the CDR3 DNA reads TGCGCCAGCAGCTTGGAGCCACCGATGATAATCTATGGCTACACCTTC. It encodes CASSLEPPMIIYGYTF. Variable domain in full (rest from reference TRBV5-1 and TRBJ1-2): KAGVTQTPRYLIKTRGQQVTLSCSPISGHRSVSWYQQTPGQGLQFLFEYFSETQRNKGNFPGRFSGRQFSNSRSEMNVSTLELGDSALYLCASSLEPPMIIYGYTFGSGTRLTVV.

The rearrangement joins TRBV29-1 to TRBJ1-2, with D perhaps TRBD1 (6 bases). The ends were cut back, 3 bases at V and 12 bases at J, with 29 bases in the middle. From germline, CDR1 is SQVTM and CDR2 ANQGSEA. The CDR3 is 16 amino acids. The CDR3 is CSVEGAASRDILEHTF. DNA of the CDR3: TGCAGCGTTGAGGGGGCGGCATCGCGGGACATCCTAGAGCACACCTTC.

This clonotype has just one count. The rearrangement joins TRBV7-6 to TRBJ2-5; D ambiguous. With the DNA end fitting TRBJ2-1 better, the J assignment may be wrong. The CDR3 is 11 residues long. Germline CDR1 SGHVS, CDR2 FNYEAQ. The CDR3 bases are TGTGCCAGCAGCTCTCAAGAGACCCAGTTCTTC. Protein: CASSSQETQFF.

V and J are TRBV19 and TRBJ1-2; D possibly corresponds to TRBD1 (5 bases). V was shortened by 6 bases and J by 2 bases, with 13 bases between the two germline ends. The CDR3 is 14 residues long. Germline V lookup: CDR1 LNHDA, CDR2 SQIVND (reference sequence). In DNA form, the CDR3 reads TGTGCCAGTAGGACGCAGGGATCCAACTATGGCTACACCTTC. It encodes CASRTQGSNYGYTF.

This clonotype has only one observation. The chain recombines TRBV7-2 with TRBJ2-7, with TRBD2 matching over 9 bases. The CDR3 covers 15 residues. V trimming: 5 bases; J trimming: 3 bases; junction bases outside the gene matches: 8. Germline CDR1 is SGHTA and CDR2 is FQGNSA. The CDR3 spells CASSLLGLASYEQYF. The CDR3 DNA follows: TGTGCCAGCAGCCTCCTCGGACTAGCGAGCTACGAGCAGTACTTC.

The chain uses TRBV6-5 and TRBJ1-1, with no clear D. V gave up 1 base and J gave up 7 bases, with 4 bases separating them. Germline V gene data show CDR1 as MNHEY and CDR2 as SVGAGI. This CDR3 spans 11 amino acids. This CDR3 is CASSYLNEAFF. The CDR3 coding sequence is TGTGCCAGCAGTTACTTGAATGAAGCTTTCTTT.

CDR3 sequence: CASSTGYQETQYF. In nucleotides, the CDR3 is TGTGCCAGCAGCACAGGTTATCAAGAGACCCAGTACTTC. The chain recombines TRBV27 with TRBJ2-5; a possible D gene is TRBD1 (5 bases). CDR3 length equals 13 residues. Germline loops: CDR1 MNHEY, CDR2 SMNVEV (reference sequence). The V end lost 6 bases, the J end lost 2 bases, and 10 bases lay between the germline ends.